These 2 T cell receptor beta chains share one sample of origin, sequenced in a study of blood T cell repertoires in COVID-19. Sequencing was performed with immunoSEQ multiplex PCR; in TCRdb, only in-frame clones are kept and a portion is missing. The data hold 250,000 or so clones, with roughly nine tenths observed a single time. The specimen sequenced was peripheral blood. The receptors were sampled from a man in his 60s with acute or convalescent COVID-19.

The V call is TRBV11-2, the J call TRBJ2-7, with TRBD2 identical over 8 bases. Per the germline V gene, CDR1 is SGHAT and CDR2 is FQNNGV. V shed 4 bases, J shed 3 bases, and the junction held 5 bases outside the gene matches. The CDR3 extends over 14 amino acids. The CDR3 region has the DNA TGTGCCAGCAGCTCCCCCAGCGGGAGCTACGAGCAGTACTTC. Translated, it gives CASSSPSGSYEQYF.

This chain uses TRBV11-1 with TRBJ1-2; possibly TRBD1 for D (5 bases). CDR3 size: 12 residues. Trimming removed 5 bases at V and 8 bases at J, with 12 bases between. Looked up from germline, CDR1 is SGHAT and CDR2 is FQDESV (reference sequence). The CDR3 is CASSPGHYGYTF. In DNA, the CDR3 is TGTGCCAGCAGCCCAGGGCATTACGGCTACACCTTC.